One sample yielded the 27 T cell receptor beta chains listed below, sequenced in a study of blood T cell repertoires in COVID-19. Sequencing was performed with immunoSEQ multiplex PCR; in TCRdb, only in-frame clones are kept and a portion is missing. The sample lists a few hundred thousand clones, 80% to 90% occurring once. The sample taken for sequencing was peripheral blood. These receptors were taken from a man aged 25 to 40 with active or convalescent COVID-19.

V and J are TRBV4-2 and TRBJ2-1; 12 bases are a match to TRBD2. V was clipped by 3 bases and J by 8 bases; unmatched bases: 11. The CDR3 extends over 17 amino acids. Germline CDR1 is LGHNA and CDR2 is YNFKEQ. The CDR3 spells CASSQRSASGGADEQFF. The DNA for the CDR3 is TGTGCCAGCAGCCAGCGCTCCGCTAGCGGGGGGGCGGATGAGCAGTTCTTC.

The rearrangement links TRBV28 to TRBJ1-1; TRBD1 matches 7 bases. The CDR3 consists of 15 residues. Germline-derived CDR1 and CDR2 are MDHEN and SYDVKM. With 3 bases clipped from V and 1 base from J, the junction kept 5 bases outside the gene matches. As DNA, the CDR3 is TGTGCCAGCAGTTTCAGGGGGACTGCGAACACTGAAGCTTTCTTT. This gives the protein CASSFRGTANTEAFF.

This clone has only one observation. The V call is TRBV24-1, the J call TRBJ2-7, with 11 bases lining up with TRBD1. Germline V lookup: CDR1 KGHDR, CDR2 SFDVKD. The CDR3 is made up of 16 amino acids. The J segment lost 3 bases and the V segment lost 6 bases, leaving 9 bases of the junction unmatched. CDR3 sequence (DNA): TGTGCCACCAGTAACCCCGGGACAGGGGGTATCTACGAGCAGTACTTC. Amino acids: CATSNPGTGGIYEQYF.

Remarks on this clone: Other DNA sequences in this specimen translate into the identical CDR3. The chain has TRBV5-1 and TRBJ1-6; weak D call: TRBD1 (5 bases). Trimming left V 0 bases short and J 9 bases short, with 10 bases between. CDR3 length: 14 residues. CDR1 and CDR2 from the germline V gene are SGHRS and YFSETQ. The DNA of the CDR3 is TGCGCCAGCAGCTTGGGCCCCGGGGGTTCACCCCTCCACTTT. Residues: CASSLGPGGSPLHF.

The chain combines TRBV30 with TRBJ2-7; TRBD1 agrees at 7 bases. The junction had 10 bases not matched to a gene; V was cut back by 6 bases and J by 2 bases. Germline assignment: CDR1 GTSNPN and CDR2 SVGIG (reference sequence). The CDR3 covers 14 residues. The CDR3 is CACTAGTAAYEQYF. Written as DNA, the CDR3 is TGTGCCTGCACCGCCGGGACAGCTGCCTACGAGCAGTACTTC. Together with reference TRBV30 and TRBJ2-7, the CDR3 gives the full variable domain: SQTIHQWPATLVQPVGSPLSLECTVEGTSNPNLYWYRQAAGRGLQLLFYSVGIGQISSEVPQNLSASRPQDRQFILSSKKLLLSDSGFYLCACTAGTAAYEQYFGPGTRLTVT.

The CDR3 DNA reads as TGTGCCAGCAGTTACAGGGACAGCGGTCCCTACGAGCAGTACTTC. Its translation: CASSYRDSGPYEQYF. This rearrangement joins TRBV6-5 to TRBJ2-7; 7 positions match TRBD1. Trimming took 2 bases from V and 2 from J; bases not matched to a gene: 6. The CDR3 consists of 15 residues. In germline, CDR1 is MNHEY, CDR2 SVGAGI.

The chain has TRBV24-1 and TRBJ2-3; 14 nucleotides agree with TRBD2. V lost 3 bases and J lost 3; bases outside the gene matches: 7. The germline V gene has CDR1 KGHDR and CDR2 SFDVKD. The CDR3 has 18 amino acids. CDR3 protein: CATSDPGLAGDTTDTQYF. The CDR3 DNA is TGTGCCACCAGTGATCCGGGACTAGCGGGAGATACAACAGATACGCAGTATTTT.

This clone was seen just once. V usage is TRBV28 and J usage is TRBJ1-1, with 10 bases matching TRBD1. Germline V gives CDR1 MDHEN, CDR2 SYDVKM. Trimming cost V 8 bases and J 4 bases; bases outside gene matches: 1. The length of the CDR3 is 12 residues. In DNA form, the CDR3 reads TGTGCCAGCTGGACAGGGGGCACTGAAGCTTTCTTT. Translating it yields CASWTGGTEAFF. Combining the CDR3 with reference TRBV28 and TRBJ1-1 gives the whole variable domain DVKVTQSSRYLVKRTGEKVFLECVQDMDHENMFWYRQDPGLGLRLIYFSYDVKMKEKGDIPEGYSVSREKKERFSLILESASTNQTSMYLCASWTGGTEAFFGQGTRLTVV.

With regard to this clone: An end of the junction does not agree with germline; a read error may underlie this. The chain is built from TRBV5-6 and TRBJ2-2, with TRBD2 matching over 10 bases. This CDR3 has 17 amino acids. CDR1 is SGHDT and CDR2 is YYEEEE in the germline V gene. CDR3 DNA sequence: TGTGCCAGCAGCTTTGTGTCGCTAGCGGGAGACACCGGGGAGTTGTTTTTT. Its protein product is CASSFVSLAGDTGELFF.

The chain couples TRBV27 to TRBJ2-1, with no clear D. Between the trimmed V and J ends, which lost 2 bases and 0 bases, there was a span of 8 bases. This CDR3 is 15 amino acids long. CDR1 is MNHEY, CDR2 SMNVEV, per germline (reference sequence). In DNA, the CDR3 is TGTGCCAGCAGTTTAATCCGTTACTCCTACAATGAGCAGTTCTTC. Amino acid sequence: CASSLIRYSYNEQFF.

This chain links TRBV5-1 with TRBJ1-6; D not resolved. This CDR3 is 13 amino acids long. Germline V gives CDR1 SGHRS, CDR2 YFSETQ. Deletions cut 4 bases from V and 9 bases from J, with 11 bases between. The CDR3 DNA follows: TGCGCCAGCAGCCCGGGAGAACGTTCACCCCTCCACTTT. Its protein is CASSPGERSPLHF. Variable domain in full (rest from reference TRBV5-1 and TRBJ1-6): KAGVTQTPRYLIKTRGQQVTLSCSPISGHRSVSWYQQTPGQGLQFLFEYFSETQRNKGNFPGRFSGRQFSNSRSEMNVSTLELGDSALYLCASSPGERSPLHFGNGTRLTVT.

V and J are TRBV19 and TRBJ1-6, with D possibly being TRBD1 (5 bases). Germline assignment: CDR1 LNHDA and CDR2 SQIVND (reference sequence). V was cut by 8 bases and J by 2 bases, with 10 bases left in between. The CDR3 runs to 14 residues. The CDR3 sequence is CASQGATYNSPLHF. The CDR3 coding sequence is TGTGCCAGTCAGGGTGCAACCTATAATTCACCCCTCCACTTT.

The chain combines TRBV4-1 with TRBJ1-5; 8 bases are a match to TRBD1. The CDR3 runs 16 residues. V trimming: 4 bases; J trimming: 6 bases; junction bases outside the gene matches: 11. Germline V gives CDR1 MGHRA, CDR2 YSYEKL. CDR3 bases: TGCGCCAGCAGCCTTAATACAGGGGGGGCAAGTCAGCCCCAGCATTTT. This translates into CASSLNTGGASQPQHF.

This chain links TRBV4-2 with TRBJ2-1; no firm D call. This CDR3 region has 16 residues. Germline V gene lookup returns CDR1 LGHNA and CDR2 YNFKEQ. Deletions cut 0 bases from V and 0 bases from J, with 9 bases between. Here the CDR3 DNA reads TGTGCCAGCAGCCAAGACACTGGCGGCTCCTACAATGAGCAGTTCTTC. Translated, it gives CASSQDTGGSYNEQFF.

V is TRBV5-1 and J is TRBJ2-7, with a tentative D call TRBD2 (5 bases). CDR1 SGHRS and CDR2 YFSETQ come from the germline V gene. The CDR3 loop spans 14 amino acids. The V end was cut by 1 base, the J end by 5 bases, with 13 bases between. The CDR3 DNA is TGCGCCAGCAGCTTGCTGGGAGAGCCCCACGAGCAGTACTTC. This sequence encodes CASSLLGEPHEQYF.

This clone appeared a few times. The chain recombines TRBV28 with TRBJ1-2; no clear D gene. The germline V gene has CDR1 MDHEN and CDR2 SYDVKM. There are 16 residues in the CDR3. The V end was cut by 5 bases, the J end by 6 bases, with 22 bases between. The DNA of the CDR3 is TGTGCCAGCAGTCCCCCTACCCCCCGGACTCGGGATGGCTACACCTTC. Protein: CASSPPTPRTRDGYTF.

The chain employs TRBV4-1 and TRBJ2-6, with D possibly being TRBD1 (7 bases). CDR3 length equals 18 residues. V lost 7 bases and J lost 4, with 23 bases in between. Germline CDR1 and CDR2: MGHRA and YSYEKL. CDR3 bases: TGCGCCAGCAAATCAGGAGGGGGCCTCTCGGCCGGGGCCAACGTCCTGACTTTC. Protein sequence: CASKSGGGLSAGANVLTF.

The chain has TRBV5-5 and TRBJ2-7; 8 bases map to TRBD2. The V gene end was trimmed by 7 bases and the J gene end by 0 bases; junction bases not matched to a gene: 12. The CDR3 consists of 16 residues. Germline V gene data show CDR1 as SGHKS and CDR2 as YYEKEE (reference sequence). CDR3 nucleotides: TGTGCCAGCTCCCCGCGGGGGGCCCCGAGCTCCTACGAGCAGTACTTC. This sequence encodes CASSPRGAPSSYEQYF.

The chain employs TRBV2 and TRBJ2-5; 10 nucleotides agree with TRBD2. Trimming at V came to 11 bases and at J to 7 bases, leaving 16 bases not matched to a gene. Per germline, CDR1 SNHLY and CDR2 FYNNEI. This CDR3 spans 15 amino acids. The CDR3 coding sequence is TGTGCCTCCGGCCGTGGAGCGGGGGGGTCCAGGACCCAGTACTTC. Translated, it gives CASGRGAGGSRTQYF.

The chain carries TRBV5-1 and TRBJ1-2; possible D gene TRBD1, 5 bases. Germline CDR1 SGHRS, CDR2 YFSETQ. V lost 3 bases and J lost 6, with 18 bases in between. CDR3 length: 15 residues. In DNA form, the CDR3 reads TGCGCCAGCAGCTACTACCGCGGTGGAGGGGATGGCTACACCTTC. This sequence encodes CASSYYRGGGDGYTF.

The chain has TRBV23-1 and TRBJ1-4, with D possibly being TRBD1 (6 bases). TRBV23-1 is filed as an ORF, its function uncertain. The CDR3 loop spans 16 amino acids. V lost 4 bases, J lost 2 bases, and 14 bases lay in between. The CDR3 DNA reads TGCGCCAGCAGTCCCTTTCCCAGGGGTACTAATGAAAAACTGTTTTTT. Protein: CASSPFPRGTNEKLFF.

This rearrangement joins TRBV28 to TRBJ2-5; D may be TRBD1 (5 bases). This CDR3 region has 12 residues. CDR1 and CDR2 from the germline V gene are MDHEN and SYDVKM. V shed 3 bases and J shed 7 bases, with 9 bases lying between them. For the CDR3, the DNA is TGTGCCAGCAGTTTCAGGGTCGGGACCCAGTACTTC. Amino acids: CASSFRVGTQYF.

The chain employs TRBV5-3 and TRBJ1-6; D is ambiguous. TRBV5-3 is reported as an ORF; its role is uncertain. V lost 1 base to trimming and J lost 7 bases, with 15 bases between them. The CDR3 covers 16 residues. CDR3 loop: CARSLKRGSGNSPLHF. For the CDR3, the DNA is TGTGCCAGAAGCTTGAAGAGAGGGTCGGGAAATTCACCCCTCCACTTT.

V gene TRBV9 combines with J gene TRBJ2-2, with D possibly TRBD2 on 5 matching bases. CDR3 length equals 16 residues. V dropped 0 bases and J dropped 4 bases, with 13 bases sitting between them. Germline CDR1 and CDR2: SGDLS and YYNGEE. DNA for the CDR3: TGTGCCAGCAGCGTAGTTAGCGTCGGTGGCACCGGGGAGCTGTTTTTT. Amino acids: CASSVVSVGGTGELFF.

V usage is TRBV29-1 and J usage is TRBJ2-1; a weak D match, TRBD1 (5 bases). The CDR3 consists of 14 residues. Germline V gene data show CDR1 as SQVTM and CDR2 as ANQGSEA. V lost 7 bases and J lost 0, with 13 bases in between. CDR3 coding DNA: TGCAGCGCCAGGGTGTTGAGCTCCTACAATGAGCAGTTCTTC. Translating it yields CSARVLSSYNEQFF.

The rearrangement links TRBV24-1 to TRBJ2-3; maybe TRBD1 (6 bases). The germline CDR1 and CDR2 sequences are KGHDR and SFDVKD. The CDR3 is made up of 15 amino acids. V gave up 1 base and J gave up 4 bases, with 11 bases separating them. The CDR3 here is CATSDFLTGSDTQYF. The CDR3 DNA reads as TGTGCCACCAGTGATTTTCTCACAGGGTCAGATACGCAGTATTTT.

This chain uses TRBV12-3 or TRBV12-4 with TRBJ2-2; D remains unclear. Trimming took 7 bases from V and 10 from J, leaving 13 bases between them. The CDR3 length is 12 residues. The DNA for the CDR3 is TGTGCCAGCACCTTATACCAGGAGGAGCTGTTTTTT. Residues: CASTLYQEELFF.